These T cell receptor beta chains were read from a single sample in a study of shared clonotypes between healthy human individuals. Some clones are missing from TCRdb's copy, which holds only in-frame ones; the method was immunoSEQ multiplex PCR. Here the sample spans about 2.1 million clones, around 95% being singletons. Sequencing input: naive CD8+ T cells from PBMCs. These receptors originate from a man aged 18 to 30 in good health. Some clones in this sample may be carry-over from other donors' samples. Each CDR3 is given with its conserved first and last residue. The size entry is marked missing in some rows and otherwise reads once, few, many or a size class.

V	J	length	size	CDR3
TRBV7-9	TRBJ2-7	16	.	CASSPLGQGTSYEQYF
TRBV6-6	TRBJ2-1	16	.	CASSLTLSQSYNEQFF
TRBV30	TRBJ1-1	12	.	CAFRDKNTEAFF
TRBV16	TRBJ2-3	17	.	CASSQWGLAGGTDTQYF
TRBV9	TRBJ2-1	18	.	CASSTTPHVVADYNEQFF
TRBV29-1	TRBJ2-7	11	.	CSVVLQGEQYF
TRBV10-3	TRBJ1-2	13	few	CAAWTGTNYGYTF
TRBV28	TRBJ2-7	15	once	CASSLPPEEHYEQYF
TRBV19	TRBJ1-5	12	few	CASSIGSQPQHF
TRBV27	TRBJ2-2	16	.	CASSAIRDRGTGELFF
TRBV28	TRBJ2-6	15	.	CASSNGQGVANVLTF
TRBV15	TRBJ1-2	15	.	CATSRDRTGYNGYTF
TRBV27	TRBJ2-1	14	.	CASSIRQGYNEQFF